This record concerns one T cell receptor beta chain sequence. TCRdb reprocessed the PCR reads with MiXCR, giving one entry per CDR3 protein. The table records over 8,000 distinct CDR3 sequences, 20% to 30% of them present only once. Trimming cost V 6 bases and J 0 bases, with 8 bases left between them. The CDR3 is 13 residues long. The record originates from a study of immune characterization of retroperitoneal liposarcoma. The chain combines TRBV12-3 or TRBV12-4 with TRBJ1-1, with D uncertain. This TCR derives from a male donor with retroperitoneal liposarcoma. Sequenced: blood. The CDR3 DNA sequence: TGTGCCAGCAGATACGGGTTGAACACTGAAGCTTTCTTT. Its protein is CASRYGLNTEAFF.